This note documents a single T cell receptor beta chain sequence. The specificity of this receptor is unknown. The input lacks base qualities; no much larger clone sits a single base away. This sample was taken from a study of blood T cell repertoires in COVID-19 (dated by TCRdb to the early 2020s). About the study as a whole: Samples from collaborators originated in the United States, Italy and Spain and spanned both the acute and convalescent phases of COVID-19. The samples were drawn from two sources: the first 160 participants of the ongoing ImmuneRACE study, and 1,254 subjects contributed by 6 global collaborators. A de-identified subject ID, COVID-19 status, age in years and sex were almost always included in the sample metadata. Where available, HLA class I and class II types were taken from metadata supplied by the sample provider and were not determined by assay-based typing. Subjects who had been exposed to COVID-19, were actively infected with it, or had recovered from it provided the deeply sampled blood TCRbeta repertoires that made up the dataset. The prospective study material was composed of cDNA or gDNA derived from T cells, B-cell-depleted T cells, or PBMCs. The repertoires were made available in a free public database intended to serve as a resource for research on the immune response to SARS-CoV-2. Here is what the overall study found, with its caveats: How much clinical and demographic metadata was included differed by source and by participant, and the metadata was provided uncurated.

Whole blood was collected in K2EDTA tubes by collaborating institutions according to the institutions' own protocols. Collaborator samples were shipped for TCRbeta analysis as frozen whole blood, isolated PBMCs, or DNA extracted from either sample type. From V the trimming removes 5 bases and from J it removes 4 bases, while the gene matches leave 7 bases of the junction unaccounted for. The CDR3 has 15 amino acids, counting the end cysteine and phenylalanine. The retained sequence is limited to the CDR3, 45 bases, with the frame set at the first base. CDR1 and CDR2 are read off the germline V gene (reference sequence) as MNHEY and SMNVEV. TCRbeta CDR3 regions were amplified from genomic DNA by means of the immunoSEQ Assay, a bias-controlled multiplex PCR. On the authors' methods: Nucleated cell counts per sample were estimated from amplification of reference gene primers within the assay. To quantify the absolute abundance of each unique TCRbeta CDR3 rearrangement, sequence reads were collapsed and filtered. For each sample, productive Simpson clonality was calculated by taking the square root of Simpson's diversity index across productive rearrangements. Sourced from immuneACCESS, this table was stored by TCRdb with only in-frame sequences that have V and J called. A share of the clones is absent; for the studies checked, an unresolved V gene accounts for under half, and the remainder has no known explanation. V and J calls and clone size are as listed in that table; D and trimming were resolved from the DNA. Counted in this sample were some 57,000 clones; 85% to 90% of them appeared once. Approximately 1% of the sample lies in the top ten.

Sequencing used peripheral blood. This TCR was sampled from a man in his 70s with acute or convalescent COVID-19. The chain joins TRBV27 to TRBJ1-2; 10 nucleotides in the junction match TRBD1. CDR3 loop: CASSRSTGGSYGYTF. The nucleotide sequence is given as TGTGCCAGCAGTCGGTCGACAGGGGGCAGCTATGGCTACACCTTC.